This T cell receptor beta chain is drawn from a study of long-term antiretroviral therapy in people with HIV. DNA was extracted from about 1-10 million thawed cryopreserved PBMC. Study-level points and caveats: Repertoires with HIV possessed tighter CDR3 length spans than those of controls. Diversity rose after ART but stayed below transplant donor controls.

This CDR3 spans 14 amino acids. CDR1 is MGHRA and CDR2 is YSYEKL in the germline V gene. J was trimmed by 6 bases and V by 0 bases; bases with no gene match: 1. A remark on this clone: Its antigen is still unknown.

Researchers report immunoSEQ v3.0 was run at survey level. Sequencing targeted about 40,000-50,000 T-cell genomes per sample. The method was immunoSEQ multiplex PCR; TCRdb's version includes in-frame clones alone and lacks a portion of them. This sample has roughly 28,000 clones; 95% occur once, and the top ten carry more than 8%. V and J are TRBV4-1 and TRBJ2-2; 7 bases map to TRBD1. The receptor's source is a man aged 25 to 45 with HIV. The source material was unsorted PBMCs, sampled 5.3 years after starting antiretroviral therapy. The CDR3 nucleotides are TGCGCCAGCAGCCAAGAAACAGGGGCCGGGGAGCTGTTTTTT. Its protein product is CASSQETGAGELFF.